These T cell receptor beta chains were read from a single sample in a study of T cell responses to AZD1222 COVID-19 vaccine. Assay: immunoSEQ multiplex PCR; the TCRdb copy retains only in-frame clones and omits some. Found here are approximately 110,000 clones, 85% to 90% of them singletons; the top ten hold about 4.5%. The sample consisted of peripheral blood, taken on day 0 of AZD1222 vaccination. The source is an adult in good health. CDR3s include the opening cysteine and the closing phenylalanine or tryptophan. D genes are given only for firm matches. Where a row states a size, it is once, few, many or the class of an expanded clone; other rows omit it.

TRBD1,NA,TRBV18,TRBJ1-4,CASSGTVEEKLFF,TGTGCCAGCTCTGGGACAGTAGAGGAAAAACTGTTTTTT
NA,NA,TRBV7-9,TRBJ1-5,CASSPGLEAQPQHF,TGTGCCAGCAGCCCAGGGTTAGAGGCTCAGCCCCAGCATTTT
TRBD2,NA,TRBV10-1,TRBJ2-3,CASSGERDTDTQYF,TGCGCCAGCAGTGGAGAGCGGGACACAGATACGCAGTATTTT
TRBD1,NA,TRBV30,TRBJ2-1,CARQGDEGEQFF,TGTGCCCGTCAGGGGGATGAGGGGGAGCAGTTCTTC
NA,NA,TRBV7-6,TRBJ1-5,CASSLGGRSSNQPQHF,TGTGCCAGCAGCTTAGGAGGCAGGAGTAGCAATCAGCCCCAGCATTTT
NA,NA,TRBV30,TRBJ2-1,CAWSVNLYNEQFF,TGTGCCTGGAGTGTAAACCTGTACAATGAGCAGTTCTTC
NA,NA,TRBV18,TRBJ1-5,CASSPGDQPQHF,TGTGCCAGCTCACCAGGCGATCAGCCCCAGCATTTT
TRBD2,once,TRBV7-6,TRBJ2-7,CASSLAGGRFYEQYF,TGTGCCAGCAGCTTAGCGGGGGGGAGGTTCTACGAGCAGTACTTC
TRBD1,NA,TRBV19,TRBJ2-7,CASSLGQGGSYEQYF,TGTGCCAGTAGCCTCGGACAGGGGGGATCCTACGAGCAGTACTTC
TRBD1,NA,TRBV4-1,TRBJ1-1,CASSLSGGNTEAFF,TGCGCCAGCAGCCTCTCAGGGGGGAACACTGAAGCTTTCTTT
NA,NA,TRBV29-1,TRBJ2-7,CSVEDPSGTYYEQYF,TGCAGCGTTGAAGATCCATCAGGGACCTACTACGAGCAGTACTTC
NA,NA,TRBV15,TRBJ1-2,CATSRGGDPNGYTF,TGTGCCACCAGCAGAGGGGGCGACCCCAACGGCTACACCTTC
NA,NA,TRBV6-6,TRBJ1-5,CASSYGDGPNQPQHF,TGTGCCAGCAGTTATGGGGACGGGCCTAATCAGCCCCAGCATTTT
TRBD2,NA,TRBV2,TRBJ2-1,CASSGRRGRGLAVGNEQFF,TGTGCCAGCAGTGGTCGGAGGGGCCGGGGACTAGCGGTCGGCAATGAGCAGTTCTTC
NA,NA,TRBV6-1,TRBJ1-2,CASSEAGRTSLGYTF,TGTGCCAGCAGTGAAGCGGGCCGGACCTCACTGGGGTACACCTTC
TRBD2,NA,TRBV5-1,TRBJ2-1,CASSLASGEGHYEQFF,TGCGCCAGCAGCTTGGCTTCGGGGGAGGGCCATTATGAGCAGTTCTTC
NA,once,TRBV29-1,TRBJ1-3,CSVDLGVGGGNTIYF,TGCAGCGTTGATCTTGGGGTAGGAGGTGGAAACACCATATATTTT
TRBD1,NA,TRBV3-1/TRBV3-2,TRBJ2-3,CASSFRTGGTDTQYF,TGTGCCAGCAGCTTTCGGACAGGGGGCACAGATACGCAGTATTTT
TRBD2,NA,TRBV7-2,TRBJ2-1,CASSGTSGYNEQFF,TGTGCCAGCAGCGGGACTAGCGGTTACAATGAGCAGTTCTTC
NA,NA,TRBV28,TRBJ2-5,CASSFGQRETQYF,TGTGCCAGCAGTTTCGGGCAGAGAGAGACCCAGTACTTC
NA,NA,TRBV30,TRBJ1-2,CAWTVRARNTF,TGTGCCTGGACTGTCAGGGCACGTAACACCTTC
NA,NA,TRBV5-1,TRBJ1-3,CASSLEGGSGNTIYF,TGCGCCAGCAGCTTGGAGGGGGGCTCTGGAAACACCATATATTTT
TRBD1,NA,TRBV3-1/TRBV3-2,TRBJ2-7,CASSRQGPYEQYF,TGTGCCAGCAGCAGACAGGGGCCTTACGAGCAGTACTTC
NA,NA,TRBV7-9,TRBJ1-6,CASSLREGQNNSPLHF,TGTGCCAGCAGCTTACGTGAGGGGCAGAATAATTCACCCCTCCACTTT
TRBD2,NA,TRBV30,TRBJ2-5,CAWIHWGGNYQETQYF,TGTGCCTGGATCCATTGGGGGGGGAACTACCAAGAGACCCAGTACTTC
NA,NA,TRBV7-2,TRBJ2-1,CASSLDPGSVEQFF,TGTGCCAGCAGCTTAGATCCAGGGTCGGTTGAGCAGTTCTTC
TRBD1,NA,TRBV10-3,TRBJ2-7,CAIRSGTGGSYEQYF,TGTGCCATCAGGTCCGGGACAGGGGGCTCCTACGAGCAGTACTTC
TRBD2,few,TRBV7-6,TRBJ2-7,CASSLVGRGEAEQYF,TGTGCCAGCAGCTTAGTGGGTCGGGGGGAGGCCGAGCAGTACTTC
NA,NA,TRBV29-1,TRBJ1-2,CSVEDPTGYGYTF,TGCAGCGTTGAAGATCCGACAGGCTATGGCTACACCTTC
NA,NA,TRBV4-1,TRBJ1-5,CASSQVIHQPQHF,TGCGCCAGCAGCCAAGTAATCCATCAGCCCCAGCATTTT
NA,medium-sized,TRBV19,TRBJ2-7,CASRRSDTYEQYF,TGTGCCAGTAGGAGATCCGACACCTACGAGCAGTACTTC
TRBD1,NA,TRBV27,TRBJ1-3,CASRPRTGALREGNTIYF,TGTGCCAGCAGGCCAAGGACAGGGGCCCTACGAGAGGGAAACACCATATATTTT
TRBD1,NA,TRBV18,TRBJ2-7,CASSWDRGGISDEQYF,TGTGCCAGCTCATGGGACAGGGGTGGTATCTCGGACGAGCAGTACTTC
TRBD2,NA,TRBV2,TRBJ2-1,CASVGLAGNNEQFF,TGTGCCAGCGTCGGACTAGCGGGCAACAATGAGCAGTTCTTC
NA,NA,TRBV5-1,TRBJ2-2,CASSLGGVNTGELFF,TGCGCCAGCAGCTTGGGCGGGGTGAACACCGGGGAGCTGTTTTTT
NA,NA,TRBV18,TRBJ2-1,CASSPPAGGGYNEQFF,TGTGCCAGCTCACCACCGGCAGGGGGAGGTTACAATGAGCAGTTCTTC
NA,NA,TRBV25-1,TRBJ1-2,CASSRATGGGYGYTF,TGTGCCAGCAGCAGAGCGACAGGCGGGGGCTATGGCTACACCTTC
NA,NA,TRBV18,TRBJ2-7,CASSPLRVDEQYF,TGTGCCAGCTCACCACTCAGGGTCGACGAGCAGTACTTC
TRBD1,NA,TRBV6-2/TRBV6-3,TRBJ1-2,CASSYSDRGRNGYTF,TGTGCCAGCAGTTACTCCGACAGGGGGCGAAATGGCTACACCTTC
TRBD1,NA,TRBV6-1,TRBJ1-4,CASSDRTGVEKLFF,TGTGCCAGCAGTGACCGGACAGGGGTGGAAAAACTGTTTTTT